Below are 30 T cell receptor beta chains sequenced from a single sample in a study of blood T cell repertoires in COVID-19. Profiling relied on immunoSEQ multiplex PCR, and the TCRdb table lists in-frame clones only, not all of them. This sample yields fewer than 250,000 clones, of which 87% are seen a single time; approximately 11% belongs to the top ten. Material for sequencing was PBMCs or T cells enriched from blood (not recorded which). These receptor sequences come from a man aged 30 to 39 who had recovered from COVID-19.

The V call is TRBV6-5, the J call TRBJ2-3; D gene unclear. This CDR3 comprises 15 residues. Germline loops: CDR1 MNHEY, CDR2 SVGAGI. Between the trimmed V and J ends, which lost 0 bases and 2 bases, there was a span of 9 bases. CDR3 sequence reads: CASSYSQVSTDTQYF. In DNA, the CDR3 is TGTGCCAGCAGTTACTCGCAGGTTTCCACAGATACGCAGTATTTT.

The CDR3 bases are TGTGCCAGCAGCCAAGTATCGGGGAGGGGCTCTGGAAACACCATATATTTT. Protein product: CASSQVSGRGSGNTIYF. The chain combines TRBV3-1 (or the pseudogene TRBV3-2) with TRBJ1-3; TRBD1 might be the D (5 bases). CDR1 and CDR2 from the germline V gene are LGHDT and YNNKEL (reference sequence). V was shortened by 1 base and J by 0 bases, with 13 bases between the two germline ends. The CDR3 runs to 17 residues.

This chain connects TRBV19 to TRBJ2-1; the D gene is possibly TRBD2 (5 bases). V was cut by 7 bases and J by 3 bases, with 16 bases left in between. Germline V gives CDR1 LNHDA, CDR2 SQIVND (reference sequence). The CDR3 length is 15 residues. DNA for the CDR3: TGTGCCAGTAACGGTAATCGGGCGGGCTACAATGAGCAGTTCTTC. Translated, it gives CASNGNRAGYNEQFF.

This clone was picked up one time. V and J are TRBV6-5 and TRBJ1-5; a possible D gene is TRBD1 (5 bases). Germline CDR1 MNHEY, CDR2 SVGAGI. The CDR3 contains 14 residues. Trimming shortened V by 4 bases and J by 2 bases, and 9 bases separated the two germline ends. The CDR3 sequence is CASSSGLGNQPQHF. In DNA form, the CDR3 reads TGTGCCAGCAGTTCAGGGTTGGGCAATCAGCCCCAGCATTTT.

The CDR3 is CASSQDLGTGLDEKLFF. The CDR3 DNA is TGTGCCAGCAGCCAAGATCTGGGGACAGGGTTGGATGAAAAACTGTTTTTT. The chain couples TRBV3-1 (or the pseudogene TRBV3-2) to TRBJ1-4; TRBD1 matches at 9 bases. The CDR3 sequence is 17 residues long. In germline, CDR1 is LGHDT, CDR2 YNNKEL (reference sequence). V was pared by 0 bases and J by 6 bases, with 8 bases of the junction left unmatched.

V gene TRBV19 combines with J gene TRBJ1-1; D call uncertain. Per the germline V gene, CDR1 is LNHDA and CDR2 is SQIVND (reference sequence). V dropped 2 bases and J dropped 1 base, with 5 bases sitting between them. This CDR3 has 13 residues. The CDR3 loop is CASSIIANTEAFF. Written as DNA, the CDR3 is TGTGCCAGTAGTATAATAGCGAACACTGAAGCTTTCTTT.

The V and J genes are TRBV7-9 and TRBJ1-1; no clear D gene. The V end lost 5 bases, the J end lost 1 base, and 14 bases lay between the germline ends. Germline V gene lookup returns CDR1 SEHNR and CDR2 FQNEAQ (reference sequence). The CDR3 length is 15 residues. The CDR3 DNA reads TGTGCCAGCAGCCCAAGACCCGGCGGGAACACTGAAGCTTTCTTT. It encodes CASSPRPGGNTEAFF. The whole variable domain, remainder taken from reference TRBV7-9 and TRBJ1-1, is DTGVSQNPRHKITKRGQNVTFRCDPISEHNRLYWYRQTLGQGPEFLTYFQNEAQLEKSRLLSDRFSAERPKGSFSTLEIQRTEQGDSAMYLCASSPRPGGNTEAFFGQGTRLTVV.

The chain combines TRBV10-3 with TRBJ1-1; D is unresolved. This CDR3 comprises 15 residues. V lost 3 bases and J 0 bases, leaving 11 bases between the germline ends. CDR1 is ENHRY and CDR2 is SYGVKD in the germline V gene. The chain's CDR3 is CAISEREKLNTEAFF. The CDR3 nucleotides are TGTGCCATCAGTGAAAGAGAAAAATTGAACACTGAAGCTTTCTTT.

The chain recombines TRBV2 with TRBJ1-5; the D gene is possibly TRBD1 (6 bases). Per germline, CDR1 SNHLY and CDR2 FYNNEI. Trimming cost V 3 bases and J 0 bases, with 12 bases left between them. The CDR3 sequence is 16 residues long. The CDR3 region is CASSETRTASNQPQHF. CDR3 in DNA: TGTGCCAGCAGTGAGACAAGGACAGCTAGCAATCAGCCCCAGCATTTT.

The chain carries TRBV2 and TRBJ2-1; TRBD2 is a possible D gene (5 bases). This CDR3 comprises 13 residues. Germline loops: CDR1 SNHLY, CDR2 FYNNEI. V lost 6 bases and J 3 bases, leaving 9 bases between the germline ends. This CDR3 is CASSLDYYNEQFF. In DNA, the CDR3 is TGTGCCAGCAGCCTCGACTACTACAATGAGCAGTTCTTC.

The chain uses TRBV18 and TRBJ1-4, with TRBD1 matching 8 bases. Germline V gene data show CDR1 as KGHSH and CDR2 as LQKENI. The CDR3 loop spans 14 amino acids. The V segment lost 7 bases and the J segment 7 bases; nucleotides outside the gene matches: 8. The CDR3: CASFPGTGSEKLFF. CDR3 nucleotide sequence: TGTGCCAGCTTTCCCGGGACAGGTTCTGAAAAACTGTTTTTT.

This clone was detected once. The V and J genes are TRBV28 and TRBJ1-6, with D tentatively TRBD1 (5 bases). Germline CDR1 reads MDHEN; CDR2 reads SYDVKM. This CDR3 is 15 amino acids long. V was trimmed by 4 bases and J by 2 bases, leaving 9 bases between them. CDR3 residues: CASSSAGPYNSPLHF. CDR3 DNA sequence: TGTGCCAGCAGTTCGGCGGGGCCCTATAATTCACCCCTCCACTTT.

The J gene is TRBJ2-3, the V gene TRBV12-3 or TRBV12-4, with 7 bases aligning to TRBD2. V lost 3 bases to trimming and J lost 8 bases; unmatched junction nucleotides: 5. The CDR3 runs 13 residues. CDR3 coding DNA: TGTGCCAGCAGTTTGGCGGGCGGGGGTACGCAGTATTTT. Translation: CASSLAGGGTQYF.

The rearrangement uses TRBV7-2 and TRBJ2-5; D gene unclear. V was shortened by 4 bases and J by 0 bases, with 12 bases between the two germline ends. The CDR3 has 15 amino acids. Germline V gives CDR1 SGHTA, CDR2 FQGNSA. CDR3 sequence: CASSYQRRNQETQYF. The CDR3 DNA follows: TGTGCCAGCAGCTACCAAAGGCGGAACCAAGAGACCCAGTACTTC.

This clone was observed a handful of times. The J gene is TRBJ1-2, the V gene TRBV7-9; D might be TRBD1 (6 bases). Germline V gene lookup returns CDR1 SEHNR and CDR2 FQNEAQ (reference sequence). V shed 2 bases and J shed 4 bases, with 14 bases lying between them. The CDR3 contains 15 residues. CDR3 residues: CASSLISGESYGYTF. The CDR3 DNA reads TGTGCCAGCAGCTTAATCTCAGGGGAAAGCTATGGCTACACCTTC.

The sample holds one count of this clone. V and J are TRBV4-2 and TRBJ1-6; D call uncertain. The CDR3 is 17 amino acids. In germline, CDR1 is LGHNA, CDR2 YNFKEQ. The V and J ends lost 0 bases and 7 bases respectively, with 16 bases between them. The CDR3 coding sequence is TGTGCCAGCAGCCAAGAATGGGAACTTAAGCGGAATTCACCCCTCCACTTT. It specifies CASSQEWELKRNSPLHF.

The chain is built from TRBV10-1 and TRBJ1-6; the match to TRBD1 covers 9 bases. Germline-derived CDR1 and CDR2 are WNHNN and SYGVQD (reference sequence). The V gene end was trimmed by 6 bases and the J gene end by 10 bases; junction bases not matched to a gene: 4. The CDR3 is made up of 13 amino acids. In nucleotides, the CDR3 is TGCGCCAGCAGCCGGGACAGGGTCTCACCCCTCCACTTT. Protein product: CASSRDRVSPLHF.

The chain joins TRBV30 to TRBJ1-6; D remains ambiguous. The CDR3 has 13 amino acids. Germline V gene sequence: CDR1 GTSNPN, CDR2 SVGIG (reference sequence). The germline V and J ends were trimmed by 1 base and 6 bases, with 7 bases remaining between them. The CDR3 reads CAWSDGVNSPLHF. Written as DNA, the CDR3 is TGTGCCTGGAGTGACGGAGTTAATTCACCCCTCCACTTT.

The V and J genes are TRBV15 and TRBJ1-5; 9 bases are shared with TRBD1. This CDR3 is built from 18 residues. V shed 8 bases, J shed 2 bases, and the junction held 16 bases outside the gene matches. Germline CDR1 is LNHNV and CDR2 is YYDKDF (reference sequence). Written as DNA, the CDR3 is TGTGCCACCCGTACTACATATGGACAGGGGACGGGCAATCAGCCCCAGCATTTT. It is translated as CATRTTYGQGTGNQPQHF.

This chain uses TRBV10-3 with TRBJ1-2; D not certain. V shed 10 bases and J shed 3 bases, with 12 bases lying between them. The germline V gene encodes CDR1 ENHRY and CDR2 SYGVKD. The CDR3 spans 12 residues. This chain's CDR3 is CATEGADYGYTF. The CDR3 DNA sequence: TGTGCCACCGAGGGAGCCGACTATGGCTACACCTTC.

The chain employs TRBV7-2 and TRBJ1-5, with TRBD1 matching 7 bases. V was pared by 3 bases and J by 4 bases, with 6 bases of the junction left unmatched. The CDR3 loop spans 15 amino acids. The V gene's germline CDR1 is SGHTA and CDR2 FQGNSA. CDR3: CASSFRGQMNQPQHF. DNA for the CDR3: TGTGCCAGCAGCTTTAGGGGACAGATGAATCAGCCCCAGCATTTT.

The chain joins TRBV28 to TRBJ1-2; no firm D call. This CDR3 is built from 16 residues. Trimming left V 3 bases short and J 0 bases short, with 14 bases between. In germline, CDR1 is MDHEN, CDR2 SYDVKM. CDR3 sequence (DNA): TGTGCCAGCAGTTTTCAGGCGTCAACAGCTAACTATGGCTACACCTTC. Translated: CASSFQASTANYGYTF.

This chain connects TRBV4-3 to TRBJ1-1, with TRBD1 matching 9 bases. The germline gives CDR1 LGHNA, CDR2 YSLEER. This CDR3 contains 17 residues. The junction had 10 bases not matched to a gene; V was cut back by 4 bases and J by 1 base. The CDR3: CASSPRDRDGANTEAFF. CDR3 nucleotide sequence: TGCGCCAGCAGCCCGCGGGACAGGGATGGAGCGAACACTGAAGCTTTCTTT.

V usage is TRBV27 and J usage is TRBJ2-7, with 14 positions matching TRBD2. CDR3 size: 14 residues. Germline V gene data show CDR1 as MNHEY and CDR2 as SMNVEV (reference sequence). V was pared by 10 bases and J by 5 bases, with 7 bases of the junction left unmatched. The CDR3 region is CATTRGLAGDEQYF. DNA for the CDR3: TGTGCCACCACAAGGGGACTAGCGGGAGACGAGCAGTACTTC.

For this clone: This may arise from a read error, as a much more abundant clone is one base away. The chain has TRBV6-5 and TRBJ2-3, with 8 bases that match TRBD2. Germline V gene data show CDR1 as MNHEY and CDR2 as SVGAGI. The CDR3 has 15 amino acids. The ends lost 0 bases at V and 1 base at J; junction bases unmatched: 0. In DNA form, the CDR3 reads TGTGCCAGCAGTTACTCGCGGGGGGGCACAGATACGCAGTATTTT. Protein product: CASSYSRGGTDTQYF.

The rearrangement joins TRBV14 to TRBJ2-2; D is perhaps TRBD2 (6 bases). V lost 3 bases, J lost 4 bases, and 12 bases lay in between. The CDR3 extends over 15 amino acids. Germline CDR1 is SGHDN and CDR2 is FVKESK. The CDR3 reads CASSHTGGSTGELFF. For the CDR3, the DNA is TGTGCCAGCAGCCACACAGGAGGGTCCACCGGGGAGCTGTTTTTT.

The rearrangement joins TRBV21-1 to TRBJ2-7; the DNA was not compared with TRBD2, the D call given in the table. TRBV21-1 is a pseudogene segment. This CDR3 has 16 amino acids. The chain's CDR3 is CASSKALGLVPYEQYF. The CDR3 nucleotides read TGTGCCAGCAGCAAAGCGCTAGGACTAGTCCCCTACGAGCAGTACTTC.

The CDR3 spells CASSQAKRETGELFF. The CDR3 coding sequence is TGTGCCAGCAGCCAAGCTAAGAGGGAAACCGGGGAGCTGTTTTTT. J is TRBJ2-2 and V is TRBV4-2; D is perhaps TRBD2 (5 bases). The V and J ends lost 1 base and 5 bases respectively, with 11 bases between them. The CDR3 covers 15 residues. In germline, CDR1 is LGHNA, CDR2 YNFKEQ.

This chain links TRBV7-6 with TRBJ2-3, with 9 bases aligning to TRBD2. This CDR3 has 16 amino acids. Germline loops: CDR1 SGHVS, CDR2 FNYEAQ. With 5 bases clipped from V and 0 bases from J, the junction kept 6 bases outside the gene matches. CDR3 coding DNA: TGTGCCAGCAGCCAGAGCGGGGGGCTAAGCACAGATACGCAGTATTTT. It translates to CASSQSGGLSTDTQYF.

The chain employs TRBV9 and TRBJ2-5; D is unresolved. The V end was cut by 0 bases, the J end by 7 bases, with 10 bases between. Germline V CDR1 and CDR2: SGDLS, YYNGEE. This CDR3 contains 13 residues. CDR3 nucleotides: TGTGCCAGCAGCGTAGTCAGTTCGGGGACCCAGTACTTC. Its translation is CASSVVSSGTQYF.